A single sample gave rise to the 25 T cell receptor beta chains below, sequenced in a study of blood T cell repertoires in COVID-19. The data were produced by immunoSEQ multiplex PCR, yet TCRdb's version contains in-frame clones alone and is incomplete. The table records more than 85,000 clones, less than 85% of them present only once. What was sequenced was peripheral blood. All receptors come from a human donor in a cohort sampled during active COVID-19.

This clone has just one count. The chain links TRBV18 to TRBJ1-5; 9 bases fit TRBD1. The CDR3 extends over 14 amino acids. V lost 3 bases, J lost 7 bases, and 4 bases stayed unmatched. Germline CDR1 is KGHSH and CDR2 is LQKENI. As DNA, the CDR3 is TGTGCCAGCTCACCGTCTGGACAGGGGCAGCCCCAGCATTTT. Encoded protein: CASSPSGQGQPQHF.

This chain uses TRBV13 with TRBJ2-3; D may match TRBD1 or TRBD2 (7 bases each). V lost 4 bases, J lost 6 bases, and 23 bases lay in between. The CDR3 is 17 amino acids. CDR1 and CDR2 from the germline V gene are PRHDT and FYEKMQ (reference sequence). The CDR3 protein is CASSSGGSGALGDTQYF. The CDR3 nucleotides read TGTGCCAGCAGCTCAGGGGGGAGCGGGGCACTTGGCGATACGCAGTATTTT.

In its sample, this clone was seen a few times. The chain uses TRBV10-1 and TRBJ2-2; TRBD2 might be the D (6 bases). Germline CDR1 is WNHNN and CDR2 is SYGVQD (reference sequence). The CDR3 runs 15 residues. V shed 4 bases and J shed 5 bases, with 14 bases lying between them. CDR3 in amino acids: CASSAGGSGTGELFF. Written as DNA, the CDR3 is TGCGCCAGCAGTGCAGGAGGGAGTGGGACCGGGGAGCTGTTTTTT.

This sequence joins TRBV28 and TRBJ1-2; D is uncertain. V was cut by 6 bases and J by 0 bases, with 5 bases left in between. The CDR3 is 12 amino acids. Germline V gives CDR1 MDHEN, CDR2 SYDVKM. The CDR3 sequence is CASSGANYGYTF. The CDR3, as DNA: TGTGCCAGCAGCGGGGCTAACTATGGCTACACCTTC.

CDR3 in amino acids: CAAGGVNTEAFF. The CDR3 DNA sequence: TGTGCCGCCGGGGGGGTGAACACTGAAGCTTTCTTT. V gene TRBV19 combines with J gene TRBJ1-1; D may be TRBD1 (5 bases). This CDR3 spans 12 amino acids. The ends were cut back, 11 bases at V and 0 bases at J, with 10 bases in the middle. From germline, CDR1 is LNHDA and CDR2 SQIVND (reference sequence).

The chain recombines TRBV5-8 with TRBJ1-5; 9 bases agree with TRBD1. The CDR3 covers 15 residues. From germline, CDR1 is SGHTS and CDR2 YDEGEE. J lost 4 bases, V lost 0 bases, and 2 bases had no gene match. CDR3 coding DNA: TGTGCCAGCAGCTTGGGGACAGGGGCTAATCAGCCCCAGCATTTT. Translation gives CASSLGTGANQPQHF.

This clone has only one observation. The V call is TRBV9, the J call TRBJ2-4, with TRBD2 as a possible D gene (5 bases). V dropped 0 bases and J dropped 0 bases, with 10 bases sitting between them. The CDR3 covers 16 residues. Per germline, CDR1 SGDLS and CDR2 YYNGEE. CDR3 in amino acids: CASSVGVGVAKNIQYF. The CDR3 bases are TGTGCCAGCAGCGTAGGAGTCGGGGTAGCCAAAAACATTCAGTACTTC. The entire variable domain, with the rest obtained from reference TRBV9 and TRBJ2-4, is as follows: DSGVTQTPKHLITATGQRVTLRCSPRSGDLSVYWYQQSLDQGLQFLIQYYNGEERAKGNILERFSAQQFPDLHSELNLSSLELGDSALYFCASSVGVGVAKNIQYFGAGTRLSVL.

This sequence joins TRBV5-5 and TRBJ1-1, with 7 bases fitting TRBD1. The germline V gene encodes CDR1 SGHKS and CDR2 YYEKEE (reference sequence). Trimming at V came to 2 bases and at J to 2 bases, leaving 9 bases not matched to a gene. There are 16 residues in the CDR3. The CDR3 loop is CASSLRSGTVNTEAFF. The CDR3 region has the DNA TGTGCCAGCAGCTTACGATCCGGGACAGTCAACACTGAAGCTTTCTTT. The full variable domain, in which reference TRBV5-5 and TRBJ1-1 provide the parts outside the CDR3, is DAGVTQSPTHLIKTRGQQVTLRCSPISGHKSVSWYQQVLGQGPQFIFQYYEKEERGRGNFPDRFSARQFPNYSSELNVNALLLGDSALYLCASSLRSGTVNTEAFFGQGTRLTVV.

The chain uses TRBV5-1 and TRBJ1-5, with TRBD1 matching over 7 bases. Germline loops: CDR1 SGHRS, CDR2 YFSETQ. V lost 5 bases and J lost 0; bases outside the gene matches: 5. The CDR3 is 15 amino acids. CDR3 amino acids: CASSPGQNSNQPQHF. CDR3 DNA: TGCGCCAGCAGTCCGGGACAGAATAGCAATCAGCCCCAGCATTTT.

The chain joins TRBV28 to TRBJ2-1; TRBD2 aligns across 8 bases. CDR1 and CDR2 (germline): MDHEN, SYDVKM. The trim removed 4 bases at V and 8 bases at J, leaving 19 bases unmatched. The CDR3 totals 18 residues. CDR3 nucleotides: TGTGCCAGCAGTTCAGCGGGACTAGTTGGGTTGGGAGGCGATGAGCAGTTCTTC. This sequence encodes CASSSAGLVGLGGDEQFF.

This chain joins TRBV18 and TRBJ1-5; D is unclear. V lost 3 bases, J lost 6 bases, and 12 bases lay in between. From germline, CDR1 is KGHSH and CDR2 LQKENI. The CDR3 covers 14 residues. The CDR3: CASSPVRVIQPQHF. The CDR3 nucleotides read TGTGCCAGCTCACCCGTGCGGGTAATTCAGCCCCAGCATTTT.

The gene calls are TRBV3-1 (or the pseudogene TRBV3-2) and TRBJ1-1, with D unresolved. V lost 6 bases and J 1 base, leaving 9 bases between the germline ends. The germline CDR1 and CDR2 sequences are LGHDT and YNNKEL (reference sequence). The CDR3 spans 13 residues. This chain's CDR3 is CASRQSGNTEAFF. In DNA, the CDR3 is TGTGCCAGCAGACAGAGTGGGAACACTGAAGCTTTCTTT.

The CDR3 loop is CATSRGPPPGEQYF. Written as DNA, the CDR3 is TGTGCCACCAGCAGAGGGCCGCCCCCGGGCGAGCAGTACTTC. The rearrangement joins TRBV15 to TRBJ2-7; D gene ambiguous. Trimming cost V 1 base and J 6 bases, with 13 bases left between them. The length of the CDR3 is 14 residues. Per the germline V gene, CDR1 is LNHNV and CDR2 is YYDKDF (reference sequence).

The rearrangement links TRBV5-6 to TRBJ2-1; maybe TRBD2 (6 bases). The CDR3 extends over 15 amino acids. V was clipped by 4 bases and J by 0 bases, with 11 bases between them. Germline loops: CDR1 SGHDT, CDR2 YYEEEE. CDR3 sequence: CASSSLGGSYNEQFF. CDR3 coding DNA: TGTGCCAGCAGCAGTCTGGGGGGCTCCTACAATGAGCAGTTCTTC.

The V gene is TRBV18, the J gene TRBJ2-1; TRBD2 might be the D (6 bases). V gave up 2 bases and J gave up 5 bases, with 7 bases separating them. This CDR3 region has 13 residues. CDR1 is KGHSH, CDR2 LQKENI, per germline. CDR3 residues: CASSPGTDNEQFF. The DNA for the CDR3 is TGTGCCAGCTCACCAGGGACTGACAATGAGCAGTTCTTC.

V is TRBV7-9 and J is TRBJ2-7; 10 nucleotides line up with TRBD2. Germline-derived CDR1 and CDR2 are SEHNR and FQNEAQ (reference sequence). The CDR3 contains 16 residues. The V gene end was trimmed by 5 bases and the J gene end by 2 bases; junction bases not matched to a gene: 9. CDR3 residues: CASSPRGLARPYEQYF. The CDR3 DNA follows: TGTGCCAGCAGCCCGAGGGGACTAGCGCGGCCCTACGAGCAGTACTTC.

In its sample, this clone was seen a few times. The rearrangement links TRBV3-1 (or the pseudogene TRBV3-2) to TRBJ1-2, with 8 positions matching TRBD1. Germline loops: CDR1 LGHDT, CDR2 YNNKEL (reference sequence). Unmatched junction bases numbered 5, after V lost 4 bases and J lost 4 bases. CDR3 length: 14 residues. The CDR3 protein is CASSPGQGLYGYTF. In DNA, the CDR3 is TGTGCCAGCAGCCCCGGACAGGGACTCTATGGCTACACCTTC.

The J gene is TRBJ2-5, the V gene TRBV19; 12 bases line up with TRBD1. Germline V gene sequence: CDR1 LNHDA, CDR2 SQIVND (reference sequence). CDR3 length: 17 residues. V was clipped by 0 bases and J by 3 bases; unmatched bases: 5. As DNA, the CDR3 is TGTGCCAGTAGTATAGATCACGGGACAGGGGGCGAAGAGACCCAGTACTTC. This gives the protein CASSIDHGTGGEETQYF.

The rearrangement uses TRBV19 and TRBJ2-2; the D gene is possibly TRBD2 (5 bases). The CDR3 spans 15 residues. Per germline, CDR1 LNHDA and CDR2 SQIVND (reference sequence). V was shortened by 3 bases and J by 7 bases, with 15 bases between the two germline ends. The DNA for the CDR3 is TGTGCCAGTAGTATTTCTAGCAATTTGATCGGGGAGCTGTTTTTT. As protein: CASSISSNLIGELFF. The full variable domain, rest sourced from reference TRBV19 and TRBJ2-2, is DGGITQSPKYLFRKEGQNVTLSCEQNLNHDAMYWYRQDPGQGLRLIYYSQIVNDFQKGDIAEGYSVSREKKESFPLTVTSAQKNPTAFYLCASSISSNLIGELFFGEGSRLTVL.

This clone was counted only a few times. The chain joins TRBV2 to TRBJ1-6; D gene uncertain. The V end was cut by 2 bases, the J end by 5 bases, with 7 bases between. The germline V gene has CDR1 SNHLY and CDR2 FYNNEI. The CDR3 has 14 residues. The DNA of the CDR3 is TGTGCCAGCAGTGAACTTCGAGATAATTCACCCCTCCACTTT. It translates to CASSELRDNSPLHF.

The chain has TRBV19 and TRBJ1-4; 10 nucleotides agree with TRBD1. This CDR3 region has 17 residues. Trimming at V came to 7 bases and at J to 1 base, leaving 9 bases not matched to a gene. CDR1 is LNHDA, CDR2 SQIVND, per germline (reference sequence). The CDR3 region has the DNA TGTGCCAGTACCCCGACAGGGGGCGCGGGAACTAATGAAAAACTGTTTTTT. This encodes CASTPTGGAGTNEKLFF. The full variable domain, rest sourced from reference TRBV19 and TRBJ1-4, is DGGITQSPKYLFRKEGQNVTLSCEQNLNHDAMYWYRQDPGQGLRLIYYSQIVNDFQKGDIAEGYSVSREKKESFPLTVTSAQKNPTAFYLCASTPTGGAGTNEKLFFGSGTQLSVL.

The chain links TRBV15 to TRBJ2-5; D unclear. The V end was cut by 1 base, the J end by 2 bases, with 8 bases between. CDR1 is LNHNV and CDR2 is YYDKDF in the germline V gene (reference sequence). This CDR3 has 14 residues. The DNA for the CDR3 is TGTGCCACCAGCAGAGGGGCTTCACAAGAGACCCAGTACTTC. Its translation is CATSRGASQETQYF.

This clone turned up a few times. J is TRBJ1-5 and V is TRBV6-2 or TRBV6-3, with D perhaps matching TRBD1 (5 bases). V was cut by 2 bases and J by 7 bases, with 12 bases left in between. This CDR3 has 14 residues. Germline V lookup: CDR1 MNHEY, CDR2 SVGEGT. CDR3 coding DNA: TGTGCCAGCAGTTACGGGGGGACCGCACAGCCCCAGCATTTT. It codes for CASSYGGTAQPQHF.

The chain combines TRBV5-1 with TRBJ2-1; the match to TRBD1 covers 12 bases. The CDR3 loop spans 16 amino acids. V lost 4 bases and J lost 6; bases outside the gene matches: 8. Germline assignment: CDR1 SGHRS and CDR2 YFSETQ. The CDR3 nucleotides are TGCGCCAGCAGCCTGGGGGACAGGGGGCTTCGCAATGAGCAGTTCTTC. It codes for CASSLGDRGLRNEQFF.

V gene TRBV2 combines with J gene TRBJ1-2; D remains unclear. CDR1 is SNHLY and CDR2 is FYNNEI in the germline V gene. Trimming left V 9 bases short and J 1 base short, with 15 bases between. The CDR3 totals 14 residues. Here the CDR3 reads CASRGMMDNYGYTF. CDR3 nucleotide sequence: TGTGCCAGTAGAGGGATGATGGATAACTATGGCTACACCTTC.